The subject of this entry is one T cell receptor (beta chain). In the original analysis: From reference gene primer amplification, estimates of nucleated cell counts were derived. Using immunoSEQ multiplex PCR, the repertoire was profiled, and TCRdb retains in-frame clones only, with some absent. The V and J calls and clone size come from that table; D and trimming were worked out from the DNA. The sample holds 300,000 to 350,000 clones, around 91% seen once. The entry originates in a study of blood T cell repertoires in COVID-19. About the study: The origin of the acute and convalescent COVID-19 samples was the United States, Italy and Spain. From T cells, B-cell-depleted T cells, or PBMCs came the material, which was cDNA or gDNA.

The material sequenced was peripheral blood. This receptor was obtained from a woman younger than 30 who had recovered from COVID-19.

The DNA of the CDR3 is TGTGCCAGCAGCTTAGATCTAATCGGGGGTACTGAAGCTTTCTTT. It encodes CASSLDLIGGTEAFF. The chain employs TRBV11-2 and TRBJ1-1, with a weak D call TRBD1 (5 bases). This CDR3 region has 15 residues. The V and J ends lost 0 bases and 5 bases respectively, with 13 bases between them. Germline V gene lookup returns CDR1 SGHAT and CDR2 FQNNGV.